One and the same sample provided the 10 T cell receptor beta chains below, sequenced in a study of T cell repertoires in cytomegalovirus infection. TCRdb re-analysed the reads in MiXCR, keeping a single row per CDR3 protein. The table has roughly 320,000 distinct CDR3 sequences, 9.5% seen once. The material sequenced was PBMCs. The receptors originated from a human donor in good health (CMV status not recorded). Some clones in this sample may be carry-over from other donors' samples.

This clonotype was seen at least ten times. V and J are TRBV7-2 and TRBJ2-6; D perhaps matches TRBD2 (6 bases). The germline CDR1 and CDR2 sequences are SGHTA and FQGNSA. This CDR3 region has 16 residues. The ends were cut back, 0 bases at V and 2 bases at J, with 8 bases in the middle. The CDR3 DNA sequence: TGTGCCAGCAGCTTAGCTCGGGGGACTGGGGCCAACGTCCTGACTTTC. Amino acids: CASSLARGTGANVLTF.

CDR3 sequence reads: CASSLNLAAQYF. In DNA form, the CDR3 reads TGTGCCAGCAGTCTAAATCTAGCCGCGCAGTATTTT. The rearrangement uses TRBV28 and TRBJ2-3, with a possible D match to TRBD2 (5 bases). With 5 bases removed from V and 10 bases from J, the gap between germline ends came to 13 bases. The germline V gene encodes CDR1 MDHEN and CDR2 SYDVKM. The CDR3 consists of 12 residues. The whole variable domain, filled in from reference TRBV28 and TRBJ2-3, reads DVKVTQSSRYLVKRTGEKVFLECVQDMDHENMFWYRQDPGLGLRLIYFSYDVKMKEKGDIPEGYSVSREKKERFSLILESASTNQTSMYLCASSLNLAAQYFGPGTRLTVL.

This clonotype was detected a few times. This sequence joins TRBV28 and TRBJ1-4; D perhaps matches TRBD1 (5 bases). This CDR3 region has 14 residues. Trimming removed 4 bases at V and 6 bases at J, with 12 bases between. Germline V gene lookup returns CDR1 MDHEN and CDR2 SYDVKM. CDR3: CASSSPATDEKLFF. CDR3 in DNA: TGTGCCAGCAGTTCTCCGGCGACAGATGAAAAACTGTTTTTT. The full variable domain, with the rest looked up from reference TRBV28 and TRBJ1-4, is DVKVTQSSRYLVKRTGEKVFLECVQDMDHENMFWYRQDPGLGLRLIYFSYDVKMKEKGDIPEGYSVSREKKERFSLILESASTNQTSMYLCASSSPATDEKLFFGSGTQLSVL.

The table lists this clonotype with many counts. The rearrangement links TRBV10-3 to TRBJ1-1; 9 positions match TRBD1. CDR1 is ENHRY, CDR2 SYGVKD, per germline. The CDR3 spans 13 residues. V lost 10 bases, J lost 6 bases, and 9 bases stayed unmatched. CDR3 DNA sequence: TGTGCCACCCGGGACAGGGAGGGTGCTGAAGCTTTCTTT. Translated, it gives CATRDREGAEAFF.

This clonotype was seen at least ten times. The CDR3 loop reads CASSAWGQGADTQYF. CDR3 coding DNA: TGTGCCAGCAGTGCTTGGGGCCAGGGCGCAGATACGCAGTATTTT. The chain uses TRBV6-1 and TRBJ2-3, with D possibly TRBD1 on 5 matching bases. The germline V gene encodes CDR1 MNHNS and CDR2 SASEGT. V lost 4 bases and J lost 4, with 15 bases in between. The CDR3 runs to 15 residues.

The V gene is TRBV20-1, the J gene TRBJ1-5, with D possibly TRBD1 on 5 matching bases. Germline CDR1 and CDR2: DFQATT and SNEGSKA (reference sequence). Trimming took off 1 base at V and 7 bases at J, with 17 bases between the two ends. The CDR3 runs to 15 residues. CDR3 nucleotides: TGCAGTGCTAGAGCCCAGGGAGGGAAGGGGCAGCCCCAGCATTTT. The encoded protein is CSARAQGGKGQPQHF.

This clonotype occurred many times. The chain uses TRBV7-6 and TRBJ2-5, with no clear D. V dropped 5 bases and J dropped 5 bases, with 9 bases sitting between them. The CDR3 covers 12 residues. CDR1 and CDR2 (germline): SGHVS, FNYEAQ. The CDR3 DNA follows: TGTGCCAGCAGCCAATGGGCGGAGACCCAGTACTTC. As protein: CASSQWAETQYF.

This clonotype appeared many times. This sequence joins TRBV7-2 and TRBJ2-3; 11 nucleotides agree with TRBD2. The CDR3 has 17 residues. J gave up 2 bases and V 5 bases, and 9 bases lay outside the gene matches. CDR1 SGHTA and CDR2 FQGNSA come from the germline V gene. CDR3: CASSKRTSGLNTDTQYF. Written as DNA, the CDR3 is TGTGCCAGCAGCAAGAGGACTAGCGGGCTGAACACAGATACGCAGTATTTT.

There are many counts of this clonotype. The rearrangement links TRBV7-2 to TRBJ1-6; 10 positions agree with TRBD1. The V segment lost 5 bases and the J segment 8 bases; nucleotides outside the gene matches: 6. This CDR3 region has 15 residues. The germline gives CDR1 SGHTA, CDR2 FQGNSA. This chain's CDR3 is CASSPTGTGDSPLHF. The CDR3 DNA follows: TGTGCCAGCAGCCCGACCGGGACAGGGGATTCACCCCTCCACTTT.

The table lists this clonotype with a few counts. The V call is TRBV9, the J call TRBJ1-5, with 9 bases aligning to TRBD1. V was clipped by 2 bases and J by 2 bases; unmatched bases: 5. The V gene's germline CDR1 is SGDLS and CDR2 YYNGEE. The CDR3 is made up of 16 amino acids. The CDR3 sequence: CASSVGDRVGNQPQHF. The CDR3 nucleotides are TGTGCCAGCAGCGTGGGGGACAGGGTGGGCAATCAGCCCCAGCATTTT.